This T cell receptor (beta chain) was identified during a study of blood T cell repertoires in COVID-19. Individuals aged about 18 to 89 years were recruited from around 22 US areas. In the study's own analysis: From reference gene primer amplification, estimates of nucleated cell counts were derived. The method was immunoSEQ multiplex PCR; TCRdb's version includes in-frame clones alone and lacks a portion of them. Clonal size and the V and J genes are those of that table, whereas D and trimming came from the DNA. In the table there are a few hundred thousand clones, 75% to 90% of which are singletons. The sample was PBMCs or T cells enriched from blood (not recorded which). The origin of this receptor is a man aged 35-49 years who had recovered from COVID-19.

The CDR3 sequence is CASSRGDRAYEQYF. The CDR3 nucleotides read TGTGCCAGCAGCCGCGGAGACAGGGCCTACGAGCAGTACTTC. The rearrangement joins TRBV7-2 to TRBJ2-7, with 7 bases fitting TRBD1. CDR1 is SGHTA, CDR2 FQGNSA, per germline. CDR3 length: 14 amino acids. V lost 5 bases to trimming and J lost 2 bases; unmatched junction nucleotides: 6.